The rows below give T cell receptor beta chains drawn from one sample of a study of blood T cell repertoires in COVID-19. Generated by immunoSEQ multiplex PCR, the TCRdb table keeps only in-frame clones and is missing some. The table lists about 50,000 clones, around 83% of them singletons. The sequenced material came from peripheral blood. The receptor source for this set is a woman older than 75 with acute or convalescent COVID-19. Both conserved end residues are part of each CDR3. A D gene is named only where the DNA matches it firmly. Clone size appears in some rows only: once, few, many, or a class for an expanded clone.

>15|.|.|TRBV5-1|TRBJ1-6
TGCGCCAGCAGCTTGGCCCGGCAGGGAAATTCACCCCTCCACTTT
CASSLARQGNSPLHF
>14|TRBD1|once|TRBV18|TRBJ1-6
TGTGCCAGCTCACCCGGGACAGATAATTCACCCCTCCACTTT
CASSPGTDNSPLHF
>14|.|.|TRBV6-1|TRBJ1-6
TGTGCCAGCAGTGAAAACTCGGATAATTCACCCCTCCACTTT
CASSENSDNSPLHF
>15|TRBD2|.|TRBV6-5|TRBJ2-1
TGTGCCAGCAGTCCCACTAGCGGGGGGGCCTTGGGACGGTTCTTC
CASSPTSGGALGRFF
>16|TRBD1|.|TRBV11-2|TRBJ1-1
TGTGCCAGCACTGACCCGGGACAGGGGTCTAACACTGAAGCTTTCTTT
CASTDPGQGSNTEAFF
>12|.|.|TRBV29-1|TRBJ1-2
TGCAGCGTTGGACAGGTTGAGGATGGCTACACCTTC
CSVGQVEDGYTF
>19|TRBD2|.|TRBV12-5|TRBJ2-3
TGTGCTAGTGGTTTGGTACAAAGAGGATTTGGCGGGGGGGGAGATACGCAGTATTTT
CASGLVQRGFGGGGDTQYF
>15|.|.|TRBV2|TRBJ2-5
TGTGCCAGCAGTGAAGCATTACAGGGTGGGGAGACCCAGTACTTC
CASSEALQGGETQYF
>13|.|few|TRBV10-3|TRBJ2-1
TGTGCCATCAGTAACTCCGACAGCAATGAGCAGTTCTTC
CAISNSDSNEQFF
>18|TRBD2|.|TRBV11-3|TRBJ2-1
TGTGCCAGCAGCTTAGAGGGGACTAGCCTCCCCCCCTACAATGAGCAGTTCTTC
CASSLEGTSLPPYNEQFF
>15|.|.|TRBV5-4|TRBJ2-3
TGTGCCAGCAGCTTTTGGGGCCGTAGCACAGATACGCAGTATTTT
CASSFWGRSTDTQYF
>14|.|.|TRBV7-2|TRBJ2-7
TGTGCCAGCAGCTTAGCCCGGGACTCCTACGAGCAGTACTTC
CASSLARDSYEQYF
>15|.|.|TRBV5-1|TRBJ1-2
TGCGCCAGCACCCCCGGGGGGGTTTACGACTATGGCTACACCTTC
CASTPGGVYDYGYTF
>19|TRBD2|once|TRBV5-1|TRBJ2-5
TGCGCCAGCAGCCATCCACGACTAGCGGGGACAACCTCGGGGGAGACCCAGTACTTC
CASSHPRLAGTTSGETQYF